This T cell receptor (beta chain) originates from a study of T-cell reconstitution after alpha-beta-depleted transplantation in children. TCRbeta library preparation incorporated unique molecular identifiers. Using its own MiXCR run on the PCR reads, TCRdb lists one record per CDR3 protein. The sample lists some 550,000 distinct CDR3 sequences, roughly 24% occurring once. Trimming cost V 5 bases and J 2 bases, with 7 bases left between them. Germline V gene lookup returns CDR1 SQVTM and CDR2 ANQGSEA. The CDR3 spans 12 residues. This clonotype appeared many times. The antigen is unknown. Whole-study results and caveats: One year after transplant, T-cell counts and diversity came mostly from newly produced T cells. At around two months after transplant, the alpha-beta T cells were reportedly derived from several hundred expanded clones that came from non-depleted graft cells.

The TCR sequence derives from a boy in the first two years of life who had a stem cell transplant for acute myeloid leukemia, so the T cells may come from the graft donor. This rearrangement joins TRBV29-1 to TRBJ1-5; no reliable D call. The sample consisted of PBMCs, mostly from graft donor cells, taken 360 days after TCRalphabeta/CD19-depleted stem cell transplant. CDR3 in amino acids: CSVRRCNQPQHF. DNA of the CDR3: TGCAGCGTTAGGAGATGCAATCAGCCCCAGCATTTT.